Each of the 21 T cell receptor beta chains below was sequenced from the same sample in a study of metastatic and nonmetastatic thyroid tumors (dated by TCRdb to the early 2020s). Before undergoing thyroid surgery, none of the patients had been given any kind of treatment. The library was made by PCR. The data were produced on an Illumina HiSeq 4000. The raw public data were reprocessed by TCRdb itself: fastp quality trimming at Q25, MiXCR clonotype calling, in-frame beta chains only. For this sample the table gives 8,000 to 10,000 clones, of which roughly a third were detected only once. Jointly, the top ten make up roughly 16% of the sample. The material sequenced was adjacent normal tissue. The origin of the receptors is a female donor with papillary thyroid cancer or a benign thyroid nodule (not recorded which). Some clones in this sample may be carry-over from other donors' samples.

This clone was observed at least ten times. The chain joins TRBV5-6 to TRBJ2-1; the D call may be TRBD1 or TRBD2 (6 bases each). Germline V gene sequence: CDR1 SGHDT, CDR2 YYEEEE. The CDR3 is made up of 18 amino acids. V was cut by 1 base and J by 3 bases, with 20 bases left in between. The CDR3 protein is CASSLFFGARGVYNEQFF. For the CDR3, the DNA is TGTGCCAGCAGCTTGTTTTTCGGGGCTAGGGGGGTCTACAATGAGCAGTTCTTC.

This clone was observed a few times. The CDR3 spells CASSEGEGGPSYEQYF. The CDR3 DNA reads TGTGCCAGCAGTGAAGGTGAGGGAGGGCCCTCCTACGAGCAGTACTTC. This rearrangement joins TRBV6-1 to TRBJ2-7; TRBD2 matches 7 bases. The CDR3 covers 16 residues. In germline, CDR1 is MNHNS, CDR2 SASEGT. Germline trimming cut 1 base from V and 0 bases from J; bases unmatched to any gene: 6.

This clone is labeled as medium-sized (0.01 to 0.1%). The chain links TRBV9 to TRBJ2-1, with TRBD1 as a possible D gene (6 bases). Per the germline V gene, CDR1 is SGDLS and CDR2 is YYNGEE. V lost 0 bases, J lost 3 bases, and 7 bases lay in between. CDR3 size: 14 residues. CDR3 DNA sequence: TGTGCCAGCAGCGTAGGACAGGACTACAATGAGCAGTTCTTC. Amino acids: CASSVGQDYNEQFF.

Remarks on this clone: Because it lacks the conserved phenylalanine or tryptophan at the end, this CDR3 is likely a read error. The gene calls are TRBV15 and TRBJ1-1, with 7 bases aligning to TRBD1. The germline CDR1 and CDR2 sequences are LNHNV and YYDKDF (reference sequence). The CDR3 length is 13 residues. The CDR3 DNA sequence: TGTGACACCAGCAGGGACAGTAACACTGTAGCTTTCATT. Its translation is CDTSRDSNTVAFI.

The chain joins TRBV5-8 to TRBJ1-5; 11 bases map to TRBD1. This CDR3 comprises 16 residues. Trimming took 0 bases from V and 2 from J; bases not matched to a gene: 1. Germline CDR1 SGHTS, CDR2 YDEGEE. The CDR3 loop reads CASSLGTGGGNQPQHF. CDR3 in DNA: TGTGCCAGCAGCTTGGGGACAGGGGGCGGCAATCAGCCCCAGCATTTT.

V gene TRBV7-6 combines with J gene TRBJ1-5; the D gene is possibly TRBD1 (5 bases). V dropped 5 bases and J dropped 3 bases, with 11 bases sitting between them. Germline V gene data show CDR1 as SGHVS and CDR2 as FNYEAQ. This CDR3 spans 14 amino acids. The CDR3 here is CASSPGPDNQPQHF. Written as DNA, the CDR3 is TGTGCCAGCAGCCCGGGGCCAGACAATCAGCCCCAGCATTTT. Together with reference TRBV7-6 and TRBJ1-5, the CDR3 gives the full variable domain: GAGVSQSPRYKVTKRGQDVALRCDPISGHVSLYWYRQALGQGPEFLTYFNYEAQQDKSGLPNDRFSAERPEGSISTLTIQRTEQRDSAMYRCASSPGPDNQPQHFGDGTRLSIL.

The sample holds many counts of this clone. The rearrangement uses TRBV29-1 and TRBJ1-2; weak D call: TRBD1 (6 bases). V was clipped by 0 bases and J by 8 bases, with 16 bases between them. The CDR3 length is 14 residues. Germline CDR1 reads SQVTM; CDR2 reads ANQGSEA. As DNA, the CDR3 is TGCAGCGTTGAAGATGAGGAGGGGGTGGGGGGCTACACCTTC. Amino acid sequence: CSVEDEEGVGGYTF.

The chain employs TRBV28 and TRBJ2-7; 9 bases match TRBD1. In germline, CDR1 is MDHEN, CDR2 SYDVKM. The CDR3 is 14 amino acids. The V gene end was trimmed by 8 bases and the J gene end by 5 bases; junction bases not matched to a gene: 10. CDR3 region: CASRRDRAANEQYF. DNA for the CDR3: TGTGCCAGCCGGAGGGACAGGGCTGCCAACGAGCAGTACTTC.

A word on this clone: A read error is likely, as this CDR3 ends without the conserved phenylalanine or tryptophan. The limits of the CDR3 on the DNA are not certain, so only TCRdb's listed CDR3 is given. The gene calls are TRBV6-4 and TRBJ2-3; the DNA was not used to check the table's D call, TRBD2. A total of 17 residues make up the CDR3, ends included. The V gene's germline CDR1 is MRHNA and CDR2 SNTAGT. The CDR3 spells CASSDSRAGTDTQYFGA.

In regard to this clone: The junction does not match germline at one end; this may be a read error. V and J are TRBV2 and TRBJ1-4, with D possibly matching TRBD1 (5 bases). The CDR3 loop spans 15 amino acids. Germline V gene sequence: CDR1 SNHLY, CDR2 FYNNEI. The CDR3 spells CANSEDLTRGDKLFF. The CDR3 DNA follows: TGTGCCAACAGTGAGGATTTGACTCGGGGCGATAAACTGTTTTTT.

In its sample, this clone was seen a few times. The CDR3 reads CSARVQGRGNQPQHF. The CDR3 DNA sequence: TGCAGTGCTAGAGTACAGGGGAGAGGCAATCAGCCCCAGCATTTT. The chain links TRBV20-1 to TRBJ1-5, with TRBD1 identical over 7 bases. V dropped 1 base and J dropped 2; count of bases not matched to a gene: 5. CDR1 is DFQATT, CDR2 SNEGSKA, per germline (reference sequence). This CDR3 has 15 amino acids.

This clone was seen a handful of times. This chain uses TRBV12-3 or TRBV12-4 with TRBJ1-2; 7 bases agree with TRBD1. Trimming took 1 base from V and 0 from J; bases not matched to a gene: 2. The CDR3 spans 15 residues. This chain's CDR3 is CASSLGQGSNYGYTF. The CDR3 region has the DNA TGTGCCAGCAGTTTAGGACAGGGTTCTAACTATGGCTACACCTTC.

J is TRBJ2-7 and V is TRBV12-3 or TRBV12-4; the D gene is possibly TRBD2 (5 bases). CDR3 length equals 12 residues. V lost 8 bases and J lost 3, with 11 bases in between. This chain's CDR3 is CASGRTCYEQYF. The CDR3, as DNA: TGTGCCAGCGGCCGGACTTGCTACGAGCAGTACTTC.

This clone was recorded a few times. The conserved closing phenylalanine or tryptophan is absent in this CDR3, likely reflecting a read error. In DNA form, the CDR3 reads TGCAGTGCTAGCCAGGCAGTGAACACTGAAGCTTTCCTT. Protein sequence: CSASQAVNTEAFL. V usage is TRBV20-1 and J usage is TRBJ1-1; D gene unclear. There are 13 residues in the CDR3. Germline CDR1 is DFQATT and CDR2 is SNEGSKA (reference sequence). The V end was cut by 3 bases, the J end by 0 bases, with 8 bases between.

The rearrangement links TRBV9 to TRBJ2-1; 13 bases map to TRBD2. Germline V lookup: CDR1 SGDLS, CDR2 YYNGEE. There are 15 residues in the CDR3. Trimming removed 3 bases from V and 5 bases from J; junction bases left unmatched: 2. The CDR3 DNA follows: TGTGCCAGCAGCGCACTAGCGGGAGGGGACAATGAGCAGTTCTTC. This encodes CASSALAGGDNEQFF.

This rearrangement joins TRBV5-1 to TRBJ2-5; D is ambiguous. The germline V gene encodes CDR1 SGHRS and CDR2 YFSETQ. This CDR3 has 15 amino acids. Deletions cut 3 bases from V and 1 base from J, with 13 bases between. The CDR3 here is CASSSTVVPQETQYF. The DNA for the CDR3 is TGCGCCAGCAGCTCTACAGTCGTGCCCCAAGAGACCCAGTACTTC.

In this sample, this clone is medium-sized. The chain uses TRBV4-1 and TRBJ1-2; D ambiguous. The length of the CDR3 is 13 residues. The germline V gene encodes CDR1 MGHRA and CDR2 YSYEKL. V lost 1 base and J lost 7, with 10 bases in between. DNA of the CDR3: TGCGCCAGCAGCCAAGCCCGCCAGCGTGGCTACACCTTC. Protein: CASSQARQRGYTF.

The chain couples TRBV18 to TRBJ2-1, with D unclear. Looked up from germline, CDR1 is KGHSH and CDR2 is LQKENI. The length of the CDR3 is 14 residues. The V and J ends lost 3 bases and 2 bases respectively, with 8 bases between them. The DNA of the CDR3 is TGTGCCAGCTCACCCACGCAAGCCTACAATGAGCAGTTCTTC. It translates to CASSPTQAYNEQFF.

The J gene is TRBJ1-1, the V gene TRBV9; 11 bases match TRBD1. Trimming took 0 bases from V and 5 from J; bases not matched to a gene: 3. The CDR3 sequence is 15 residues long. Germline V gives CDR1 SGDLS, CDR2 YYNGEE. The DNA of the CDR3 is TGTGCCAGCAGCGTAGGGACAGGGGGCGGTACTGAAGCTTTCTTT. Its translation is CASSVGTGGGTEAFF. Based on the CDR3 plus reference TRBV9 and TRBJ1-1, the full variable domain is DSGVTQTPKHLITATGQRVTLRCSPRSGDLSVYWYQQSLDQGLQFLIQYYNGEERAKGNILERFSAQQFPDLHSELNLSSLELGDSALYFCASSVGTGGGTEAFFGQGTRLTVV.

This clone has only a few counts. The J gene is TRBJ1-1, the V gene TRBV6-1; 7 bases are shared with TRBD1. The CDR3 extends over 13 amino acids. V was clipped by 9 bases and J by 0 bases; unmatched bases: 4. Germline V gene lookup returns CDR1 MNHNS and CDR2 SASEGT. The CDR3 here is CASRDRVNTEAFF. The CDR3 bases are TGTGCCAGTAGAGACAGGGTGAACACTGAAGCTTTCTTT.

This sequence joins TRBV2 and TRBJ1-1; 7 bases align to TRBD1. CDR1 and CDR2 from the germline V gene are SNHLY and FYNNEI. J gave up 3 bases and V 11 bases, and 3 bases lay outside the gene matches. The CDR3 has 11 residues. CDR3 amino acids: CADRVDTEAFF. Written as DNA, the CDR3 is TGTGCCGACAGGGTAGACACTGAAGCTTTCTTT. The whole variable domain, remainder taken from reference TRBV2 and TRBJ1-1, is EPEVTQTPSHQVTQMGQEVILRCVPISNHLYFYWYRQILGQKVEFLVSFYNNEISEKSEIFDDQFSVERPDGSNFTLKIRSTKLEDSAMYFCADRVDTEAFFGQGTRLTVV.